The 21 T cell receptor beta chains below were found in one sample sequenced in a study of blood T cell repertoires in COVID-19. The data were produced by immunoSEQ multiplex PCR, yet TCRdb's version contains in-frame clones alone and is incomplete. The data hold about 280,000 clones, with 75% to 90% observed a single time. Sequenced material: peripheral blood. These receptors were taken from a woman aged 30 to 39 who had recovered from COVID-19.

J is TRBJ1-5 and V is TRBV3-1 (or the pseudogene TRBV3-2); TRBD1 agrees at 10 bases. The germline gives CDR1 LGHDT, CDR2 YNNKEL (reference sequence). Trimming cost V 4 bases and J 6 bases; bases outside gene matches: 6. This CDR3 comprises 15 residues. The CDR3 spells CASSPRQGAVQPQHF. The CDR3 DNA sequence: TGTGCCAGCAGCCCTAGACAGGGGGCAGTTCAGCCCCAGCATTTT.

The genes are TRBV21-1 and TRBJ2-4; the table's D call, TRBD2, has no DNA check behind it. TRBV21-1 is given as a pseudogene. CDR3 length: 15 amino acids. CDR3 sequence (DNA): TGTGCCAGCAGCAGAGACGGGAAAGCCAAAAACATTCAGTACTTC. Translating gives CASSRDGKAKNIQYF.

The chain employs TRBV30 and TRBJ1-2; D is unresolved. The CDR3 is made up of 14 amino acids. Trimming left V 0 bases short and J 0 bases short, with 8 bases between. CDR1 and CDR2 (germline): GTSNPN, SVGIG (reference sequence). In DNA form, the CDR3 reads TGTGCCTGGAGTGTATCCTCCGCTAACTATGGCTACACCTTC. It encodes CAWSVSSANYGYTF. Full variable domain (rest looked up from reference TRBV30 and TRBJ1-2): SQTIHQWPATLVQPVGSPLSLECTVEGTSNPNLYWYRQAAGRGLQLLFYSVGIGQISSEVPQNLSASRPQDRQFILSSKKLLLSDSGFYLCAWSVSSANYGYTFGSGTRLTVV.

The chain links TRBV29-1 to TRBJ2-2; tentative D call: TRBD1 (5 bases). V dropped 6 bases and J dropped 1 base, with 9 bases sitting between them. Germline V gene lookup returns CDR1 SQVTM and CDR2 ANQGSEA. CDR3 size: 13 residues. The CDR3 reads CSVFGQNTGELFF. CDR3 DNA: TGCAGCGTCTTTGGACAGAACACCGGGGAGCTGTTTTTT.

V usage is TRBV5-1 and J usage is TRBJ2-2; 7 positions agree with TRBD2. Germline CDR1 is SGHRS and CDR2 is YFSETQ. The ends lost 3 bases at V and 4 bases at J; junction bases unmatched: 9. This CDR3 contains 16 residues. The CDR3 nucleotides are TGCGCCAGCAGCTCCGGGGGGACGGCGACCACCGGGGAGCTGTTTTTT. It codes for CASSSGGTATTGELFF.

This chain uses TRBV18 with TRBJ2-3, with D unresolved. CDR3 length: 15 amino acids. CDR1 and CDR2 (germline): KGHSH, LQKENI. Trimming removed 0 bases at V and 0 bases at J, with 7 bases between. This CDR3 is CASSPPSESTDTQYF. CDR3 coding DNA: TGTGCCAGCTCACCACCAAGCGAAAGCACAGATACGCAGTATTTT.

In its sample, this clone was seen once. V is TRBV4-2 and J is TRBJ2-3, with 8 bases matching TRBD2. CDR3 size: 16 residues. Germline V gene sequence: CDR1 LGHNA, CDR2 YNFKEQ. Trimming at V came to 0 bases and at J to 5 bases, leaving 7 bases not matched to a gene. The CDR3, as DNA: TGTGCCAGCAGCCAAGAGGGAGGAGCGGGAGAAGATACGCAGTATTTT. As protein: CASSQEGGAGEDTQYF.

The V and J genes are TRBV10-1 and TRBJ2-3, with 10 bases fitting TRBD1. Losses at the gene ends were 2 bases for V and 5 bases for J; bases not matched to a gene: 7. The germline gives CDR1 WNHNN, CDR2 SYGVQD (reference sequence). This CDR3 is 16 amino acids long. CDR3 bases: TGCGCCAGCAGTGAGGATGGACAGGGGGTTGAAGATACGCAGTATTTT. Translation gives CASSEDGQGVEDTQYF.

This clone was seen a single time. The chain links TRBV7-8 to TRBJ1-2, with D unclear. The CDR3 loop spans 14 amino acids. Germline CDR1 is SGHVS and CDR2 is FQNEAQ. Trimming stripped 0 bases from V and 2 bases from J, with 7 bases between. In DNA form, the CDR3 reads TGTGCCAGCAGCTTAGCGGCGGCCAACTATGGCTACACCTTC. Translated: CASSLAAANYGYTF.

The chain employs TRBV5-4 and TRBJ2-2, with 8 nucleotides matching TRBD1. The V segment lost 4 bases and the J segment 4 bases; nucleotides outside the gene matches: 9. The CDR3 runs 16 residues. The germline CDR1 and CDR2 sequences are SGHNT and YYREEE (reference sequence). CDR3 amino acids: CASSKDRATFTGELFF. CDR3 bases: TGTGCCAGCAGCAAGGACAGGGCAACTTTCACCGGGGAGCTGTTTTTT.

The chain couples TRBV18 to TRBJ2-2; D is perhaps TRBD1 (5 bases). Germline-derived CDR1 and CDR2 are KGHSH and LQKENI. This CDR3 has 15 amino acids. The V gene lost 1 base and the J gene lost 4 bases, with 10 bases spanning the gap. CDR3 nucleotides: TGTGCCAGCTCACCACTGGCAAGGGGCACCGGGGAGCTGTTTTTT. Its protein product is CASSPLARGTGELFF. Drawing the rest from reference TRBV18 and TRBJ2-2, the complete variable domain is NAGVMQNPRHLVRRRGQEARLRCSPMKGHSHVYWYRQLPEEGLKFMVYLQKENIIDESGMPKERFSAEFPKEGPSILRIQQVVRGDSAAYFCASSPLARGTGELFFGEGSRLTVL.

This chain uses TRBV11-2 with TRBJ1-5, with 7 bases aligning to TRBD1. This CDR3 has 15 amino acids. Per germline, CDR1 SGHAT and CDR2 FQNNGV. Trimming cost V 1 base and J 4 bases; bases outside gene matches: 4. The CDR3 nucleotides are TGTGCCAGCAGCTTAGGGACAGGTCGTAATCAGCCCCAGCATTTT. It specifies CASSLGTGRNQPQHF.

This clone appeared once. The rearrangement uses TRBV25-1 and TRBJ1-4, with 7 bases identical to TRBD1. The CDR3 runs to 15 residues. V was pared by 2 bases and J by 5 bases, with 5 bases of the junction left unmatched. Germline loops: CDR1 MGHDK, CDR2 SYGVNS. DNA of the CDR3: TGTGCCAGCAGTGAACCAGGGGGAATGAATGAAAAACTGTTTTTT. Amino acids: CASSEPGGMNEKLFF.

The chain is built from TRBV7-8 and TRBJ1-1; D is undetermined. Per germline, CDR1 SGHVS and CDR2 FQNEAQ. V was shortened by 2 bases and J by 4 bases, with 11 bases between the two germline ends. There are 14 residues in the CDR3. CDR3 sequence: CASSLPQGGTEAFF. In nucleotides, the CDR3 is TGTGCCAGCAGCTTACCACAAGGAGGCACTGAAGCTTTCTTT.

The chain carries TRBV28 and TRBJ1-1, with 11 bases fitting TRBD1. V gave up 5 bases and J gave up 5 bases; unmatched junction bases: 7. This CDR3 spans 15 amino acids. Per the germline V gene, CDR1 is MDHEN and CDR2 is SYDVKM. CDR3 coding DNA: TGTGCCAGCAGTGAAACCGGGACAGGGGGTACTGAAGCTTTCTTT. Its protein is CASSETGTGGTEAFF.

V gene TRBV6-5 combines with J gene TRBJ1-5; TRBD1 might be the D (5 bases). The CDR3 has 13 residues. Germline loops: CDR1 MNHEY, CDR2 SVGAGI. The V end lost 8 bases, the J end lost 2 bases, and 10 bases lay between the germline ends. CDR3: CASGRVGNQPQHF. CDR3 nucleotide sequence: TGTGCCAGCGGCAGGGTGGGCAATCAGCCCCAGCATTTT.

This clone was counted a single time. The rearrangement uses TRBV29-1 and TRBJ1-2, with TRBD1 matching over 7 bases. Per germline, CDR1 SQVTM and CDR2 ANQGSEA. Losses at the gene ends were 7 bases for V and 3 bases for J; bases not matched to a gene: 8. The length of the CDR3 is 13 residues. CDR3 sequence: CSAVGQVDYGYTF. The DNA for the CDR3 is TGCAGCGCCGTAGGACAGGTGGACTATGGCTACACCTTC.

V is TRBV9 and J is TRBJ1-6; 9 bases are shared with TRBD1. This CDR3 contains 17 residues. Losses at the gene ends were 4 bases for V and 4 bases for J; bases not matched to a gene: 9. The germline V gene encodes CDR1 SGDLS and CDR2 YYNGEE. CDR3 amino acids: CASSPGTGYEYNSPLHF. DNA of the CDR3: TGTGCCAGCAGCCCCGGGACAGGGTACGAGTATAATTCACCCCTCCACTTT.

The gene calls are TRBV6-5 and TRBJ2-2, with TRBD2 matching 9 bases. Germline-derived CDR1 and CDR2 are MNHEY and SVGAGI. Trimming at V came to 7 bases and at J to 1 base, leaving 4 bases not matched to a gene. This CDR3 spans 15 amino acids. The CDR3 spells CASMMREGNTGELFF. Written as DNA, the CDR3 is TGTGCCAGCATGATGCGGGAGGGGAACACCGGGGAGCTGTTTTTT.

This sequence joins TRBV3-1 (or the pseudogene TRBV3-2) and TRBJ2-1, with 7 bases matching TRBD1. There are 13 residues in the CDR3. Germline V gene data show CDR1 as LGHDT and CDR2 as YNNKEL (reference sequence). With V trimmed by 1 base and J by 10 bases, 4 bases remained unmatched. The CDR3 sequence is CASSQGRGREQFF. The DNA of the CDR3 is TGTGCCAGCAGCCAAGGTAGGGGGCGGGAGCAGTTCTTC.

Turning to this clone: This specimen includes other DNA sequences encoding the same CDR3. The genes are TRBV5-6 and TRBJ1-5, with TRBD1 matching 10 bases. Trimming cost V 2 bases and J 5 bases; bases outside gene matches: 1. This CDR3 has 14 amino acids. The germline gives CDR1 SGHDT, CDR2 YYEEEE. For the CDR3, the DNA is TGTGCCAGCAGCTTTGGACAGGGGGATCAGCCCCAGCATTTT. It specifies CASSFGQGDQPQHF.